This T cell receptor beta chain derives from a study of T cell changes during pregnancy in multiple sclerosis. This CDR3 contains 16 residues. With 5 bases clipped from V and 3 bases from J, the junction kept 7 bases outside the gene matches. Germline CDR1 reads MNHEY; CDR2 reads SMNVEV (reference sequence). TCRdb's copy holds only in-frame clones and misses some; the assay was immunoSEQ multiplex PCR. The sample includes more than 70,000 clones, around 93% seen only once; the top ten take around 1%. The source was peripheral blood, collected before pregnancy. The chain has TRBV27 and TRBJ1-5; 10 bases match TRBD1. The TCR comes from a female donor with multiple sclerosis, enrolled in a pregnancy study. The chain's CDR3 is CASSPGQGFTNQPQHF. For the CDR3, the DNA is TGTGCCAGCAGTCCGGGACAGGGGTTCACCAATCAGCCCCAGCATTTT.